This TCR beta chain was sequenced in a study of blood T cell repertoires in COVID-19. About the study: Specimens from acute and convalescent COVID-19 originated in the United States, Italy and Spain. The analysed material was cDNA or gDNA that came from T cells, B-cell-depleted T cells, or PBMCs.

In germline, CDR1 is MNHEY, CDR2 SVGAGI. The CDR3 is 13 amino acids. The V gene end was trimmed by 6 bases and the J gene end by 10 bases; junction bases not matched to a gene: 6. As handled by the study authors: It was from reference gene primer amplification that nucleated cell counts were estimated. Sequencing was performed with immunoSEQ multiplex PCR; in TCRdb, only in-frame clones are kept and a portion is missing. The D gene and trimming were derived from the DNA, and the V and J assignments and clone size from that table. The table records 140,000 or so clones, 80% to 90% of them present only once.

The TCR originated in a man aged 55 to 70 with active or convalescent COVID-19. The rearrangement uses TRBV6-5 and TRBJ1-6; 7 bases match TRBD1. The sequencing sample was made of peripheral blood. The DNA of the CDR3 is TGTGCCAGCAGACGACAGGGTACCTCACCCCTCCACTTT. Its protein is CASRRQGTSPLHF.